This T cell receptor (beta chain) derives from a study of lymphopenia after photon versus proton radiotherapy. This CDR3 has 14 amino acids. Germline CDR1 is SGHNT and CDR2 is YENEEA. Trimming removed 4 bases at V and 7 bases at J, with 17 bases between. Clones were read by immunoSEQ multiplex PCR, and TCRdb kept only the in-frame ones, dropping some. The table includes 25,000 to 30,000 clones, approximately 90% detected once. Specimen: peripheral blood, collected from a patient treated with proton-based radiotherapy. The chain carries TRBV11-3 and TRBJ2-7; D not certain. This TCR came from a woman aged 60 to 75 with cholangiocarcinoma. Some clones in this sample may be carry-over from other donors' samples. CDR3 sequence reads: CASSSTGPFGEQYF. In DNA form, the CDR3 reads TGTGCCAGCAGCTCCACCGGACCCTTTGGGGAGCAGTACTTC.